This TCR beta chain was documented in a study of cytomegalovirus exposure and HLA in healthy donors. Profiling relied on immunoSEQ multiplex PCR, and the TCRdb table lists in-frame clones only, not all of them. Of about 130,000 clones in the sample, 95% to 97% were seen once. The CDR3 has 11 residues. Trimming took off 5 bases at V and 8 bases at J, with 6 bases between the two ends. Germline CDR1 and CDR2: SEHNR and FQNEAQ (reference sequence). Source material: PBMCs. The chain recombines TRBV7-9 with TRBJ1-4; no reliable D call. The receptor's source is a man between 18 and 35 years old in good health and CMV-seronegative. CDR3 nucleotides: TGTGCCAGCAGCGAAGAGGAAAAACTGTTTTTT. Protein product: CASSEEEKLFF.